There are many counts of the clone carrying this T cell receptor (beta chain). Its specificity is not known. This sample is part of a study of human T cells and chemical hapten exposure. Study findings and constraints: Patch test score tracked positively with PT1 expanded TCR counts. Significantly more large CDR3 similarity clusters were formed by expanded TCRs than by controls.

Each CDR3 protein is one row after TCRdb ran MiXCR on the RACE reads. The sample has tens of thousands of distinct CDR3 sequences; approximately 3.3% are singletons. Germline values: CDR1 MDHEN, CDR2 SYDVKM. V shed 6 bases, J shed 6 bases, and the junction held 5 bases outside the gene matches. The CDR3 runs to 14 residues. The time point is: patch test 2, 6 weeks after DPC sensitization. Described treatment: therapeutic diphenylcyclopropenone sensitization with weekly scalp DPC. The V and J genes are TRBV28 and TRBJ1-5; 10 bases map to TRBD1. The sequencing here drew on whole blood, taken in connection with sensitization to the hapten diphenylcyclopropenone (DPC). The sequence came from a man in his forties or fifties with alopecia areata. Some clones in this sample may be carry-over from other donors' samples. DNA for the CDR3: TGTGCCAGCAGAACCCGGACAGGGGGTCAGCCCCAGCATTTT. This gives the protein CASRTRTGGQPQHF.